The next 10 T cell receptor beta chains were all read from a single sample in a study of shared clonotypes between healthy human individuals. Assay used: immunoSEQ multiplex PCR; TCRdb lists only in-frame clones, some missing. The table lists roughly 500,000 clones, roughly three quarters of them singletons. The sample comprised PBMCs. Every receptor here comes from a middle-aged woman in good health. Some clones in this sample may be carry-over from other donors' samples.

To note about this clone: The junction differs from germline at one of its ends, possibly a read error. V gene TRBV7-2 combines with J gene TRBJ2-2, with D perhaps matching TRBD2 (5 bases). The germline CDR1 and CDR2 sequences are SGHTA and FQGNSA. The length of the CDR3 is 14 residues. CDR3 amino acids: CASSLDIRLREPFF. The DNA for the CDR3 is TGTGCCAGCAGCTTAGATATAAGACTTAGGGAGCCGTTTTTT. Supplemented by reference TRBV7-2 and TRBJ2-2, the full variable domain reads GAGVSQSPSNKVTEKGKDVELRCDPISGHTALYWYRQSLGQGLEFLIYFQGNSAPDKSGLPSDRFSAERTGGSVSTLTIQRTQQEDSAVYLCASSLDIRLREPFFGEGSRLTVL.

Here the CDR3 reads CASSRVAEYNEQFF. The CDR3 bases are TGTGCCAGCAGCAGAGTAGCGGAGTACAATGAGCAGTTCTTC. The chain uses TRBV9 and TRBJ2-1; D may be TRBD2 (6 bases). CDR3 size: 14 residues. Trimming cost V 4 bases and J 4 bases, with 12 bases left between them. Germline CDR1 reads SGDLS; CDR2 reads YYNGEE.

The chain joins TRBV2 to TRBJ2-3, with TRBD2 identical over 13 bases. V lost 7 bases, J lost 8 bases, and 9 bases stayed unmatched. Germline CDR1 and CDR2: SNHLY and FYNNEI. This CDR3 region has 15 residues. This chain's CDR3 is CASIRTSGSSSTQYF. For the CDR3, the DNA is TGTGCCAGCATTCGGACTAGCGGGAGCTCTTCTACGCAGTATTTT.

The chain uses TRBV15 and TRBJ2-5, with 9 positions matching TRBD1. CDR3 size: 15 residues. Germline CDR1 LNHNV, CDR2 YYDKDF (reference sequence). V lost 0 bases and J lost 13; bases outside the gene matches: 12. The CDR3 sequence: CATSRESWPGQGLYF. CDR3 sequence (DNA): TGTGCCACCAGCAGAGAGAGTTGGCCGGGACAGGGATTGTACTTC.

The V gene is TRBV7-9, the J gene TRBJ2-7, with 10 bases lining up with TRBD1. This CDR3 has 19 residues. Germline V gene data show CDR1 as SEHNR and CDR2 as FQNEAQ (reference sequence). After removal of 1 base from V and 2 bases from J, the junction contained 14 bases not matched to a gene. Here the CDR3 DNA reads TGTGCCAGCAGCTTAGTAGGACAGGGGGATCTGAAAAGTGCCTACGAGCAGTACTTC. Translated: CASSLVGQGDLKSAYEQYF.

The V and J genes are TRBV4-2 and TRBJ2-1; 8 bases are a match to TRBD2. V lost 1 base to trimming and J lost 10 bases; unmatched junction nucleotides: 6. The CDR3 loop spans 14 amino acids. Germline values: CDR1 LGHNA, CDR2 YNFKEQ. The CDR3 coding sequence is TGTGCCAGCAGCCAAGCTAACCGACTAGCGGAGCAGTTCTTC. Protein product: CASSQANRLAEQFF.

This clone came up once. CDR3: CASSLEGLPYEQYF. CDR3 nucleotide sequence: TGTGCCAGCAGCTTAGAAGGCTTACCCTACGAGCAGTACTTC. J is TRBJ2-7 and V is TRBV11-1; D call uncertain. V lost 1 base and J 2 bases, leaving 9 bases between the germline ends. Germline CDR1 is SGHAT and CDR2 is FQDESV (reference sequence). The CDR3 runs to 14 residues.

This chain links TRBV5-1 with TRBJ1-1, with 7 bases identical to TRBD1. CDR3 length: 14 residues. V lost 2 bases to trimming and J lost 3 bases; unmatched junction nucleotides: 4. CDR1 is SGHRS, CDR2 YFSETQ, per germline. CDR3 DNA sequence: TGCGCCAGCAGCTTAGAAGGGGGCTACACTGAAGCTTTCTTT. This codes for CASSLEGGYTEAFF.

The rearrangement links TRBV7-3 to TRBJ1-6; D is uncertain. This CDR3 has 14 residues. The V end lost 8 bases, the J end lost 0 bases, and 8 bases lay between the germline ends. From germline, CDR1 is SGHTA and CDR2 FQGTGA. The CDR3 protein is CASRRSSYNSPLHF. CDR3 DNA sequence: TGTGCCAGCCGCCGAAGCTCCTATAATTCACCCCTCCACTTT.

A few counts support this clone. The chain recombines TRBV25-1 with TRBJ1-1; a weak D match, TRBD1 (5 bases). V dropped 0 bases and J dropped 1 base, with 15 bases sitting between them. CDR1 and CDR2 from the germline V gene are MGHDK and SYGVNS. The CDR3 length is 17 residues. The DNA for the CDR3 is TGTGCCAGCAGTGAATATGCGACTGGGCAGGGGAACACTGAAGCTTTCTTT. It translates to CASSEYATGQGNTEAFF.